The 10 T cell receptor beta chains below come from one sample, sequenced in a study of OX40 agonist ivuxolimab in advanced cancers. Sequenced by immunoSEQ multiplex PCR; TCRdb stores in-frame clones only, minus some. The table shows 14,000 or so clones, with roughly 71% occurring only once. The starting material was CD4+ or CD8+ T cells sorted from blood, obtained in a trial of the OX40 agonist ivuxolimab. The source is an adult with an advanced solid tumor such as melanoma, head and neck, liver or kidney cancer.

The chain combines TRBV27 with TRBJ2-7, with TRBD1 matching 7 bases. This CDR3 comprises 16 residues. Trimming removed 4 bases from V and 7 bases from J; junction bases left unmatched: 16. From germline, CDR1 is MNHEY and CDR2 SMNVEV (reference sequence). The CDR3 loop reads CASSYRTQGIRGEQYF. CDR3 nucleotide sequence: TGTGCCAGCAGTTACCGGACCCAGGGGATCAGGGGGGAGCAGTACTTC.

In its sample, this clone ranks as medium-sized (0.01 to 0.1%). The chain is built from TRBV4-3 and TRBJ2-7, with 8 positions matching TRBD1. V lost 0 bases to trimming and J lost 2 bases; unmatched junction nucleotides: 6. The CDR3 length is 16 residues. CDR1 and CDR2 from the germline V gene are LGHNA and YSLEER. The CDR3 loop is CASSQDWTGSTYEQYF. For the CDR3, the DNA is TGCGCCAGCAGCCAAGATTGGACAGGGAGTACCTACGAGCAGTACTTC.

This clone was observed a few times. V usage is TRBV5-6 and J usage is TRBJ1-6, with a weak D call TRBD1 (5 bases). Germline lookup yields CDR1 SGHDT and CDR2 YYEEEE. Trimming left V 4 bases short and J 9 bases short, with 17 bases between. CDR3 length: 15 residues. CDR3 nucleotides: TGTGCCAGCAGCACTGGACCTATTGGGGCTTCACCCCTCCACTTT. Translation gives CASSTGPIGASPLHF.

This chain connects TRBV5-6 to TRBJ1-1; the D is unclear. Trimming removed 1 base from V and 5 bases from J, with 9 bases in between. The CDR3 is made up of 13 amino acids. Per germline, CDR1 SGHDT and CDR2 YYEEEE. CDR3 sequence: CASSLIGRTEAFF. CDR3 bases: TGTGCCAGCAGCTTGATAGGAAGGACTGAAGCTTTCTTT.

The rearrangement joins TRBV7-9 to TRBJ2-2, with unresolved D. V lost 5 bases and J 7 bases, leaving 11 bases between the germline ends. The germline V gene has CDR1 SEHNR and CDR2 FQNEAQ (reference sequence). This CDR3 contains 13 residues. CDR3: CASSPGVIGELFF. In DNA form, the CDR3 reads TGTGCCAGCAGCCCGGGCGTGATCGGGGAGCTGTTTTTT. The complete variable domain, with remaining parts taken from reference TRBV7-9 and TRBJ2-2, reads DTGVSQNPRHKITKRGQNVTFRCDPISEHNRLYWYRQTLGQGPEFLTYFQNEAQLEKSRLLSDRFSAERPKGSFSTLEIQRTEQGDSAMYLCASSPGVIGELFFGEGSRLTVL.

This chain connects TRBV5-8 to TRBJ2-7; D call uncertain. Trimming shortened V by 2 bases and J by 3 bases, and 6 bases separated the two germline ends. CDR3 length: 12 amino acids. The germline V gene has CDR1 SGHTS and CDR2 YDEGEE. The CDR3 region is CASSFTNYEQYF. The CDR3 DNA sequence: TGTGCCAGCAGCTTCACTAACTACGAGCAGTACTTC.

This clone was recorded a few times. The chain carries TRBV19 and TRBJ1-4; unclear D gene. Trimming cost V 5 bases and J 0 bases, with 10 bases left between them. The CDR3 sequence is 15 residues long. CDR1 LNHDA and CDR2 SQIVND come from the germline V gene (reference sequence). DNA of the CDR3: TGTGCCAGTAGTGAATACGGGGCAACTAATGAAAAACTGTTTTTT. It specifies CASSEYGATNEKLFF.

This clone was seen once. This rearrangement joins TRBV7-8 to TRBJ1-1; TRBD1 aligns across 7 bases. The germline gives CDR1 SGHVS, CDR2 FQNEAQ. The length of the CDR3 is 13 residues. V was pared by 4 bases and J by 3 bases, with 2 bases of the junction left unmatched. CDR3 coding DNA: TGTGCCAGCAGCTCCCAGGGGGACACTGAAGCTTTCTTT. Translated, it gives CASSSQGDTEAFF.

The chain couples TRBV5-1 to TRBJ2-1, with 8 bases lining up with TRBD1. Germline CDR1 is SGHRS and CDR2 is YFSETQ. J lost 7 bases, V lost 4 bases, and 7 bases had no gene match. CDR3 length: 14 amino acids. Written as DNA, the CDR3 is TGCGCCAGCAGCACACGGACAGGGTGGAATGAGCAGTTCTTC. It translates to CASSTRTGWNEQFF.

This clone was detected only a few times. The V gene is TRBV7-9, the J gene TRBJ2-1; TRBD1 matches 10 bases. CDR3 size: 14 residues. CDR1 and CDR2 (germline): SEHNR, FQNEAQ (reference sequence). The J segment lost 4 bases and the V segment lost 5 bases, leaving 2 bases of the junction unmatched. In nucleotides, the CDR3 is TGTGCCAGCAGCGCGGGACAGGGGTACAATGAGCAGTTCTTC. This translates into CASSAGQGYNEQFF. The variable domain in full, completed from reference TRBV7-9 and TRBJ2-1, reads DTGVSQNPRHKITKRGQNVTFRCDPISEHNRLYWYRQTLGQGPEFLTYFQNEAQLEKSRLLSDRFSAERPKGSFSTLEIQRTEQGDSAMYLCASSAGQGYNEQFFGPGTRLTVL.